These T cell receptor beta chains were read from a single sample in a study of shared clonotypes between healthy human individuals. Using immunoSEQ multiplex PCR, the repertoire was profiled, and TCRdb retains in-frame clones only, with some absent. The sample holds 2 million to 2.5 million clones; over 90% are singletons and the top ten take about 0.39%. The sequenced sample was naive CD4+ T cells from PBMCs. These TCRs come from a young man in good health. Some clones in this sample may be carry-over from other donors' samples. Each CDR3 is given with its conserved first and last residue. Each record gives: V gene, clone size, D gene, J gene, CDR3 DNA, CDR3 protein. D genes are given only for firm matches. Size tells how often a clone was seen (once, few, many) or the class of an expanded clone, and some rows leave it out.

v_gene: TRBV27
abundance: -
d_gene: -
j_gene: TRBJ2-7
CDR3nt: TGTGCCAGCAGTCCGACCGGGACGGACCCCTACGAGCAGTACTTC
CDR3aa: CASSPTGTDPYEQYF

v_gene: TRBV6-1
abundance: -
d_gene: TRBD2
j_gene: TRBJ2-1
CDR3nt: TGTGCCAGCAAAGGACTAGCGGGGGCTTACAATGAGCAGTTCTTC
CDR3aa: CASKGLAGAYNEQFF

v_gene: TRBV28
abundance: -
d_gene: -
j_gene: TRBJ1-4
CDR3nt: TGTGCCACCCGGGGAGGGGTTGGGGAAAAACTGTTTTTT
CDR3aa: CATRGGVGEKLFF

v_gene: TRBV5-1
abundance: -
d_gene: -
j_gene: TRBJ2-2
CDR3nt: TGCGCCAGCAGCTTGGAGGGGAGTGACGGGGAGCTGTTTTTT
CDR3aa: CASSLEGSDGELFF

v_gene: TRBV28
abundance: -
d_gene: -
j_gene: TRBJ1-2
CDR3nt: TGTGCCAGCAGTTTATCACGGGGGGCGTATGGCTACACCTTC
CDR3aa: CASSLSRGAYGYTF

v_gene: TRBV28
abundance: -
d_gene: -
j_gene: TRBJ1-5
CDR3nt: TGTGCCAGCAGTTTTCAGGCTAATCAGCCCCAGCATTTT
CDR3aa: CASSFQANQPQHF

v_gene: TRBV25-1
abundance: -
d_gene: TRBD1
j_gene: TRBJ1-1
CDR3nt: TGTGCCAGCAGTGATCCGGGGGCTGGGACAGGCAACACTGAAGCTTTCTTT
CDR3aa: CASSDPGAGTGNTEAFF

v_gene: TRBV28
abundance: -
d_gene: -
j_gene: TRBJ1-2
CDR3nt: TGTGCCAGCAGTTTGAGAGGGGGCTATGGCTACACCTTC
CDR3aa: CASSLRGGYGYTF

v_gene: TRBV4-3
abundance: -
d_gene: -
j_gene: TRBJ2-7
CDR3nt: TGCGCCAGCAGCCAAGATTCCCGGGGAGCCTACGAGCAGTACTTC
CDR3aa: CASSQDSRGAYEQYF

v_gene: TRBV5-4
abundance: few
d_gene: -
j_gene: TRBJ1-1
CDR3nt: TGTGCCAGCAGCTTGATTGACCCGAACACTGAAGCTTTCTTT
CDR3aa: CASSLIDPNTEAFF

v_gene: TRBV9
abundance: -
d_gene: -
j_gene: TRBJ2-1
CDR3nt: TGTGCCAGCAGCGTTTCCAGCGGGTCTTCCTACAATGAGCAGTTCTTC
CDR3aa: CASSVSSGSSYNEQFF

v_gene: TRBV5-4
abundance: -
d_gene: -
j_gene: TRBJ2-3
CDR3nt: TGTGCCAGCAGCAGCTCTAGCACAGATACGCAGTATTTT
CDR3aa: CASSSSSTDTQYF

v_gene: TRBV5-1
abundance: -
d_gene: TRBD2
j_gene: TRBJ2-3
CDR3nt: TGCGCCAGCAACCCATTCAGCGGGGAGTCCACAGATACGCAGTATTTT
CDR3aa: CASNPFSGESTDTQYF

v_gene: TRBV29-1
abundance: once
d_gene: TRBD2
j_gene: TRBJ2-1
CDR3nt: TGCAGCGTTTACCAACTTCCCGGGAGGCCCTACAATGAGCAGTTCTTC
CDR3aa: CSVYQLPGRPYNEQFF

v_gene: TRBV5-1
abundance: -
d_gene: -
j_gene: TRBJ1-1
CDR3nt: TGCGCCAGCAGCGACACGTGGGGAGCTTTCTTT
CDR3aa: CASSDTWGAFF

v_gene: TRBV2
abundance: -
d_gene: TRBD2
j_gene: TRBJ2-6
CDR3nt: TGTGCCAGCAGTCCTTTTCGGGGACTAGCGGGAGGCACCTCTGGGGCCAACGTCCTGACTTTC
CDR3aa: CASSPFRGLAGGTSGANVLTF

v_gene: TRBV7-9
abundance: -
d_gene: TRBD1
j_gene: TRBJ1-1
CDR3nt: TGTGCCAGCAGCCTACAGGGGGCCACTGAAGCTTTCTTT
CDR3aa: CASSLQGATEAFF

v_gene: TRBV7-9
abundance: -
d_gene: TRBD1
j_gene: TRBJ1-6
CDR3nt: TGTGCCAGCAGTTATGGACAGGGGGGATCACCCCTCCACTTT
CDR3aa: CASSYGQGGSPLHF

v_gene: TRBV5-1
abundance: once
d_gene: -
j_gene: TRBJ1-4
CDR3nt: TGCGCCAGCAGCACGACCTCAAACCCTAATGAAAAACTGTTTTTT
CDR3aa: CASSTTSNPNEKLFF

v_gene: TRBV4-1
abundance: few
d_gene: TRBD1
j_gene: TRBJ1-5
CDR3nt: TGCGCCAGCAGCCAAGACGGACAGGGGAGTCAGCCCCAGCATTTT
CDR3aa: CASSQDGQGSQPQHF

v_gene: TRBV5-1
abundance: -
d_gene: -
j_gene: TRBJ1-4
CDR3nt: TGCGCCAGCAGCTTTAGGGGAGGTCACGGTGAAAAACTGTTTTTT
CDR3aa: CASSFRGGHGEKLFF

v_gene: TRBV19
abundance: once
d_gene: -
j_gene: TRBJ2-7
CDR3nt: TGTGCCAGTAGTGGTAGACTGGCATCCTACGAGCAGTACTTC
CDR3aa: CASSGRLASYEQYF

v_gene: TRBV2
abundance: -
d_gene: -
j_gene: TRBJ1-3
CDR3nt: TGTGCCAGCAGTGGTAGGAGCCCTGGAAACACCATATATTTT
CDR3aa: CASSGRSPGNTIYF

v_gene: TRBV29-1
abundance: -
d_gene: TRBD2
j_gene: TRBJ2-3
CDR3nt: TGCAGCGTTAGCGGGAGGGTCACAGATACGCAGTATTTT
CDR3aa: CSVSGRVTDTQYF

v_gene: TRBV27
abundance: -
d_gene: -
j_gene: TRBJ2-2
CDR3nt: TGTGCCAGCAGCAGGGGTTGGGGGCCGAACACCGGGGAGCTGTTTTTT
CDR3aa: CASSRGWGPNTGELFF

v_gene: TRBV6-1
abundance: -
d_gene: -
j_gene: TRBJ1-4
CDR3nt: TGTGCCAGCAGTGAAAGGAGAGCAACTAATGAAAAACTGTTTTTT
CDR3aa: CASSERRATNEKLFF

v_gene: TRBV28
abundance: -
d_gene: -
j_gene: TRBJ1-2
CDR3nt: TGTGCCACCCAACTCAGGGGATTGAACTATGGCTACACCTTC
CDR3aa: CATQLRGLNYGYTF

v_gene: TRBV14
abundance: -
d_gene: -
j_gene: TRBJ1-2
CDR3nt: TGTGCCAGCAGCCAAGATCCAGGGCAGGGTCGGGGCTACACCTTC
CDR3aa: CASSQDPGQGRGYTF

v_gene: TRBV5-1
abundance: -
d_gene: -
j_gene: TRBJ1-1
CDR3nt: TGCGCCAGCAGCTTGGTATCAGGGGCCTTGAACACTGAAGCTTTCTTT
CDR3aa: CASSLVSGALNTEAFF

v_gene: TRBV5-1
abundance: -
d_gene: TRBD1
j_gene: TRBJ2-5
CDR3nt: TGCGCCAGCAGCTTGTTGGACAGGGGGATAGTGGAGACCCAGTACTTC
CDR3aa: CASSLLDRGIVETQYF

v_gene: TRBV5-1
abundance: -
d_gene: TRBD2
j_gene: TRBJ2-1
CDR3nt: TGCGCCAGCAGCTTGGAACTAGCGGAATACAATGAGCAGTTCTTC
CDR3aa: CASSLELAEYNEQFF

v_gene: TRBV6-5
abundance: -
d_gene: TRBD1
j_gene: TRBJ2-7
CDR3nt: TGTGCCAGCAGGTCGGGACAGGGGTCATACGAGCAGTACTTC
CDR3aa: CASRSGQGSYEQYF

v_gene: TRBV7-2
abundance: many
d_gene: -
j_gene: TRBJ1-3
CDR3nt: TGTGCCAGCAGCTTAGCCAGAAACACCATATATTTT
CDR3aa: CASSLARNTIYF

v_gene: TRBV4-1
abundance: -
d_gene: -
j_gene: TRBJ1-5
CDR3nt: TGCGCCAGCAGCCAAGTAGCGGACCAGCCCCAGCATTTT
CDR3aa: CASSQVADQPQHF

v_gene: TRBV6-1
abundance: -
d_gene: TRBD1
j_gene: TRBJ2-2
CDR3nt: TGTGCCAGCAGTGAATGGGGACAGTCCTGGTTCACCGGGGAGCTGTTTTTT
CDR3aa: CASSEWGQSWFTGELFF

v_gene: TRBV28
abundance: -
d_gene: TRBD2
j_gene: TRBJ2-2
CDR3nt: TGTGCCAGCAGTCCGAGGACTAGCGGGATGAACACCGGGGAGCTGTTTTTT
CDR3aa: CASSPRTSGMNTGELFF

v_gene: TRBV7-3
abundance: -
d_gene: TRBD2
j_gene: TRBJ2-2
CDR3nt: TGTGCCAGCAGCTTGGGAGGGCGAAACACCGGGGAGCTGTTTTTT
CDR3aa: CASSLGGRNTGELFF

v_gene: TRBV5-4
abundance: -
d_gene: TRBD2
j_gene: TRBJ2-7
CDR3nt: TGTGCCAGCAGCCCGATGGGACTAGCGATCCACGAGCAGTACTTC
CDR3aa: CASSPMGLAIHEQYF

v_gene: TRBV6-6
abundance: -
d_gene: TRBD1
j_gene: TRBJ1-2
CDR3nt: TGTGCCAGCAGTCCTCGACAGGGGAGGGTTTATGGCTACACCTTC
CDR3aa: CASSPRQGRVYGYTF

v_gene: TRBV10-1
abundance: -
d_gene: -
j_gene: TRBJ2-3
CDR3nt: TGCGCCAGCAGTGAGGAGGCGGCTAGCGATAGCACAGATACGCAGTATTTT
CDR3aa: CASSEEAASDSTDTQYF

v_gene: TRBV19
abundance: -
d_gene: TRBD1
j_gene: TRBJ2-2
CDR3nt: TGTGCCAGTAGTATAGCGGGACAGGGCCGGACCGGGGAGCTGTTTTTT
CDR3aa: CASSIAGQGRTGELFF

v_gene: TRBV28
abundance: -
d_gene: TRBD2
j_gene: TRBJ2-5
CDR3nt: TGTGCCAGCAGTTTGGGGCTAGCGGGAGACGGAGAGACCCAGTACTTC
CDR3aa: CASSLGLAGDGETQYF

v_gene: TRBV25-1
abundance: -
d_gene: -
j_gene: TRBJ2-7
CDR3nt: TGTGCCAGCAACATAAGGGTAGCGGACACGATGAACTACGAGCAGTACTTC
CDR3aa: CASNIRVADTMNYEQYF